The rows below give T cell receptor beta chains drawn from one sample of a study of CD8+CD57+ T cells in acquired aplastic anemia. Each CDR3 protein gets one entry after TCRdb re-called the reads with MiXCR. This sample has 450,000 to 600,000 distinct CDR3 sequences, with about a third found just once. Source material: sorted CD4+, CD8+, or CD8+CD57+ T cells (not recorded which) from PBMCs. The receptors here all came from a human donor with aplastic anemia. Both conserved end residues are part of each CDR3. Fields, in order: V gene, clone size, J gene, D gene, CDR3 DNA, CDR3 protein. A D gene is named only where the DNA matches it firmly. Rows give clone size only sometimes, using once, few, many, or a class for an expanded clone.

v_gene: TRBV5-1
abundance: many
j_gene: TRBJ1-6
d_gene: NA
CDR3nt: TGCGCCAGCAGCTTGGTCTCGGGGCAGAGTAATTCACCCCTCCACTTT
CDR3aa: CASSLVSGQSNSPLHF

v_gene: TRBV5-1
abundance: NA
j_gene: TRBJ2-1
d_gene: NA
CDR3nt: TGCGCCAGCACCTCGACTGGCGTCAATGAGCAGTTCTTC
CDR3aa: CASTSTGVNEQFF

v_gene: TRBV12-3/TRBV12-4
abundance: NA
j_gene: TRBJ1-5
d_gene: NA
CDR3nt: TGTGCCAGCAGTTTTCGACAAACAGATAGCAATCAGCCCCAGCATTTT
CDR3aa: CASSFRQTDSNQPQHF

v_gene: TRBV6-1
abundance: NA
j_gene: TRBJ2-7
d_gene: NA
CDR3nt: TGTGCCAGCAGCCGAACAGGGAGCGGGTTTTGGTACTTC
CDR3aa: CASSRTGSGFWYF

v_gene: TRBV7-2
abundance: many
j_gene: TRBJ1-6
d_gene: NA
CDR3nt: TGTGCCAGCAGCTTAGGGTCAGCAAATAATTCACCCCTCCACTTT
CDR3aa: CASSLGSANNSPLHF

v_gene: TRBV4-1
abundance: NA
j_gene: TRBJ2-3
d_gene: TRBD2
CDR3nt: TGCGCCAGCAGCTCGTTAGCGGGAGAAGTCACAGATACGCAGTATTTT
CDR3aa: CASSSLAGEVTDTQYF

v_gene: TRBV24-1
abundance: many
j_gene: TRBJ1-2
d_gene: NA
CDR3nt: TGTGCCACCACCAGCGGCAGCAACTATGGCTACACCTTC
CDR3aa: CATTSGSNYGYTF

v_gene: TRBV7-2
abundance: many
j_gene: TRBJ1-1
d_gene: NA
CDR3nt: TGTGCCAGCAGCTTATGGCGGACTGAAGCTTTCTTT
CDR3aa: CASSLWRTEAFF

v_gene: TRBV7-2
abundance: few
j_gene: TRBJ1-1
d_gene: TRBD1
CDR3nt: TGTGCCAGCAGCCGACAGGGCGCGCACACTGAAGCTTTCTTT
CDR3aa: CASSRQGAHTEAFF

v_gene: TRBV7-3
abundance: many
j_gene: TRBJ2-5
d_gene: TRBD1
CDR3nt: TGTGCCAGCAGCCAAACCGGGACAGGGGCACAGTACTTC
CDR3aa: CASSQTGTGAQYF

v_gene: TRBV10-3
abundance: NA
j_gene: TRBJ2-1
d_gene: TRBD2
CDR3nt: TGTGCCATCAGTGAGTCTTCTCAAGCGGGACGCCCCGACTCCTACAATGAGCAGTTCTTC
CDR3aa: CAISESSQAGRPDSYNEQFF

v_gene: TRBV29-1
abundance: NA
j_gene: TRBJ1-5
d_gene: NA
CDR3nt: TGCAGCGTTGCGTCCAGGGATAGCAATCAGCCCCAGCATTTT
CDR3aa: CSVASRDSNQPQHF

v_gene: TRBV20-1
abundance: few
j_gene: TRBJ2-1
d_gene: NA
CDR3nt: TGCAGTGCTGGGGAGATGGTAGGGACTTACAATGAGCAGTTCTTC
CDR3aa: CSAGEMVGTYNEQFF

v_gene: TRBV12-3/TRBV12-4
abundance: few
j_gene: TRBJ1-1
d_gene: NA
CDR3nt: TGTGCCAGCAGACAGACAGGACGGTTAAACACTGAAGCTTTCTTT
CDR3aa: CASRQTGRLNTEAFF

v_gene: TRBV29-1
abundance: NA
j_gene: TRBJ2-7
d_gene: TRBD1
CDR3nt: TGCAGCTTGTCCGGGACAGTTTACGAGCAGTACTTC
CDR3aa: CSLSGTVYEQYF

v_gene: TRBV20-1
abundance: NA
j_gene: TRBJ1-2
d_gene: NA
CDR3nt: TGCAGTGCTAGAAGAGGGGTCGTGAACTATGGCTACACCTTC
CDR3aa: CSARRGVVNYGYTF

v_gene: TRBV5-4
abundance: NA
j_gene: TRBJ1-4
d_gene: TRBD1
CDR3nt: TGTGCCAGCAGCCCGACCGGGACAGGGGATGAAAAACTGTTTTTT
CDR3aa: CASSPTGTGDEKLFF

v_gene: TRBV11-2
abundance: few
j_gene: TRBJ2-7
d_gene: NA
CDR3nt: TGTGCCAGCAGCTTAGGTACCGTTTGGGGGCAGTACTTC
CDR3aa: CASSLGTVWGQYF

v_gene: TRBV29-1
abundance: many
j_gene: TRBJ2-1
d_gene: TRBD2
CDR3nt: TGCAGCGAAGGGACTAGCGGGGGCCGCTCCTACAATGAGCAGTTCTTC
CDR3aa: CSEGTSGGRSYNEQFF

v_gene: TRBV30
abundance: NA
j_gene: TRBJ1-1
d_gene: NA
CDR3nt: TGTGCCTGGAACGGACAGCTGAACACTGAAGCTTTCTTT
CDR3aa: CAWNGQLNTEAFF

v_gene: TRBV4-3
abundance: NA
j_gene: TRBJ2-1
d_gene: NA
CDR3nt: TGCGCCAGCAGCCCAGGCTCCGTCGGTGGTAAGCAGTTCTTC
CDR3aa: CASSPGSVGGKQFF

v_gene: TRBV10-3
abundance: NA
j_gene: TRBJ1-6
d_gene: NA
CDR3nt: TGTGCCATCGGGGGCCAGTCACCCCTCCACTTT
CDR3aa: CAIGGQSPLHF

v_gene: TRBV10-1
abundance: NA
j_gene: TRBJ2-1
d_gene: TRBD2
CDR3nt: TGCGCCAGCAGTGAGCCTGGCGGGAGGGATGGGTCTAATGAGCAGTTCTTC
CDR3aa: CASSEPGGRDGSNEQFF

v_gene: TRBV2
abundance: many
j_gene: TRBJ1-1
d_gene: NA
CDR3nt: TGTGCCAGCAGTGAAGCAAGTCAGGCATACACTGAAGCTTTCTTT
CDR3aa: CASSEASQAYTEAFF